This TCR beta chain was found in a study of T cell responses to AZD1222 COVID-19 vaccine. Points from the study as a whole: Donors, mostly white British, included more females; clonal diversity was possibly underestimated.

Comments on this clone: Its specificity is unknown.

Generated by immunoSEQ multiplex PCR, the TCRdb table keeps only in-frame clones and is missing some. Of about 120,000 clones in the sample, 90% were seen once. Deletions cut 3 bases from V and 6 bases from J, with 9 bases between. The germline V gene encodes CDR1 MNHEY and CDR2 SMNVEV (reference sequence). There are 14 residues in the CDR3. Source: peripheral blood, taken on day 0 of AZD1222 vaccination. The sequence came from an adult in good health. The chain is built from TRBV27 and TRBJ1-6; the D is unclear. CDR3 residues: CASSLTDSNSPLHF. CDR3 nucleotides: TGTGCCAGCAGTTTGACGGATTCTAATTCACCCCTCCACTTT.